Listed below are T cell receptor beta chains from one sample, sequenced in a study of blood T cell repertoires in COVID-19. The table came from immunoSEQ multiplex PCR; TCRdb's copy has only in-frame clones and leaves some out. The sample includes 150,000 to 200,000 clones, 84% of them seen just once. The sample taken for sequencing was peripheral blood. These receptors were obtained from a man aged 18 to 29 with active or convalescent COVID-19. Each CDR3 is given with its conserved first and last residue. A D gene is named only where the DNA matches it firmly. Clone size is shown for a subset of rows, as once, few, many or a class of expanded clone.

d_gene,v_gene,len,j_gene,abundance,CDR3aa,CDR3nt
TRBD1,TRBV19,15,TRBJ1-4,-,CASSPMTGAREKLFF,TGTGCCAGTAGCCCCATGACAGGGGCTCGGGAAAAACTGTTTTTT
-,TRBV15,15,TRBJ1-2,-,CATSSPQDSNYGYTF,TGTGCCACCAGCAGCCCGCAGGACAGTAATTATGGCTACACCTTC
-,TRBV7-9,12,TRBJ2-5,-,CASSREEETQYF,TGTGCCAGCAGCCGAGAAGAAGAGACCCAGTACTTC
-,TRBV19,17,TRBJ1-4,few,CASSITTAGGTNEKLFF,TGTGCCAGTAGTATAACGACAGCTGGCGGAACTAATGAAAAACTGTTTTTT
TRBD2,TRBV7-2,15,TRBJ2-1,-,CASSPSALAGHEQFF,TGTGCCAGCAGCCCATCAGCACTAGCGGGTCATGAGCAGTTCTTC
-,TRBV19,15,TRBJ1-5,-,CASVEGRGFNQPQHF,TGTGCCAGTGTAGAAGGTAGAGGCTTCAATCAGCCCCAGCATTTT
-,TRBV27,14,TRBJ1-6,-,CASSLGPPNSPLHF,TGTGCCAGCAGTTTGGGGCCACCAAATTCACCCCTCCACTTT
-,TRBV18,12,TRBJ1-5,once,CASTQGHQPQHF,TGTGCCAGCACCCAGGGGCATCAGCCCCAGCATTTT
TRBD2,TRBV3-1/TRBV3-2,20,TRBJ2-1,-,CASSQVRTSGGAGVVNEQFF,TGTGCCAGCAGCCAAGTCCGGACTAGCGGGGGGGCCGGGGTGGTCAATGAGCAGTTCTTC
TRBD1,TRBV5-1,14,TRBJ1-4,-,CASSSGQRNEKLFF,TGCGCCAGCAGCTCGGGACAGAGGAATGAAAAACTGTTTTTT
-,TRBV4-2,13,TRBJ1-1,-,CASSQRDTTEAFF,TGTGCCAGCAGCCAAAGGGACACAACTGAAGCTTTCTTT
-,TRBV7-2,15,TRBJ1-2,-,CASSLATGINYGYTF,TGTGCCAGCAGCTTAGCGACGGGGATTAACTATGGCTACACCTTC
-,TRBV2,13,TRBJ1-2,-,CASRARQNYGYTF,TGTGCCAGCAGGGCCAGACAGAACTATGGCTACACCTTC
-,TRBV29-1,16,TRBJ2-1,once,CSVEDQYRRTYNEQFF,TGCAGCGTTGAAGATCAGTACAGGCGCACCTACAATGAGCAGTTCTTC
TRBD1,TRBV7-9,15,TRBJ1-1,-,CASSPGQGAVTEAFF,TGTGCCAGCAGCCCAGGACAGGGGGCAGTCACTGAAGCTTTCTTT
-,TRBV9,14,TRBJ2-1,-,CASSVRAGWSEQFF,TGTGCCAGCAGCGTAAGGGCGGGATGGAGTGAGCAGTTCTTC
TRBD2,TRBV5-1,16,TRBJ2-5,-,CASSLGKAGVKETQYF,TGCGCCAGCAGCTTAGGAAAAGCGGGAGTAAAAGAGACCCAGTACTTC
-,TRBV28,12,TRBJ2-3,-,CASSPQTDTQYF,TGTGCCAGCAGCCCACAAACAGATACGCAGTATTTT
-,TRBV5-4,13,TRBJ1-2,-,CASSPRTSPGYTF,TGTGCCAGCAGCCCTCGGACATCTCCTGGCTACACCTTC
TRBD2,TRBV9,14,TRBJ2-7,-,CASSAGRVTYEQYF,TGTGCCAGCAGCGCCGGGAGGGTCACCTACGAGCAGTACTTC
TRBD1,TRBV2,14,TRBJ2-5,-,CASNRQGGQETQYF,TGTGCCAGCAATAGACAGGGTGGCCAAGAGACCCAGTACTTC
TRBD1,TRBV7-3,15,TRBJ2-3,-,CASSFFGQGSDTQYF,TGTGCCAGCAGCTTTTTCGGACAGGGGTCAGATACGCAGTATTTT
-,TRBV18,14,TRBJ2-2,-,CASSPQTSTGELFF,TGTGCCAGCTCACCACAAACCAGCACCGGGGAGCTGTTTTTT
-,TRBV28,13,TRBJ1-2,once,CASSFDGGYGYTF,TGTGCCAGCAGTTTCGATGGAGGCTATGGCTACACCTTC
TRBD1,TRBV2,15,TRBJ2-7,-,CASSVHGTGSYEQYF,TGTGCCAGCAGTGTCCACGGGACAGGCTCCTACGAGCAGTACTTC
TRBD2,TRBV24-1,15,TRBJ2-1,-,CATSPGGAGDNEQFF,TGTGCCACCAGTCCCGGGGGGGCCGGAGACAATGAGCAGTTCTTC
-,TRBV19,16,TRBJ2-1,-,CASSGIGVSSYNEQFF,TGTGCCAGTAGCGGCATCGGGGTAAGCTCCTACAATGAGCAGTTCTTC
-,TRBV12-3/TRBV12-4,13,TRBJ2-1,-,CASSPGGNNEQFF,TGTGCCAGCAGCCCTGGCGGTAACAATGAGCAGTTCTTC
-,TRBV2,13,TRBJ1-1,few,CASSAGKDTEAFF,TGTGCCAGCAGTGCGGGTAAGGACACTGAAGCTTTCTTT
-,TRBV5-1,14,TRBJ2-5,-,CASSLGTVQETQYF,TGCGCCAGCAGCTTGGGGACAGTCCAAGAGACCCAGTACTTC
-,TRBV24-1,16,TRBJ1-4,-,CATSEAPRFGYEKLFF,TGTGCCACCAGTGAAGCCCCGCGTTTTGGTTATGAAAAACTGTTTTTT
-,TRBV19,14,TRBJ1-4,-,CASSMGQDEEKLFF,TGTGCCAGTAGTATGGGGCAGGACGAAGAAAAACTGTTTTTT
TRBD2,TRBV5-1,15,TRBJ2-2,-,CASSSGGLAAGELFF,TGCGCCAGCAGCTCAGGCGGACTAGCCGCCGGGGAGCTGTTTTTT
TRBD1,TRBV7-9,16,TRBJ2-7,few,CASRPKSGTGGLEQYF,TGTGCCAGCAGACCAAAATCCGGGACAGGGGGCCTCGAGCAGTACTTC
TRBD1,TRBV5-1,14,TRBJ1-6,-,CASSLGQGNSPLHF,TGCGCCAGCAGCCTGGGACAGGGAAATTCACCCCTCCACTTT
TRBD1,TRBV7-9,15,TRBJ1-2,-,CASSLSGGGSYGYTF,TGTGCCAGCAGCTTATCAGGGGGAGGTAGCTATGGCTACACCTTC
TRBD2,TRBV6-1,11,TRBJ2-1,once,CASGGDYKQFF,TGTGCCAGCGGGGGGGACTACAAGCAGTTCTTC
-,TRBV6-2/TRBV6-3,12,TRBJ2-7,-,CASSYPSYEQYF,TGTGCCAGCAGTTACCCATCCTACGAGCAGTACTTC
TRBD1,TRBV5-1,17,TRBJ1-4,once,CASSLGQGFATNEKLFF,TGCGCCAGCAGCTTAGGACAGGGATTTGCAACTAATGAAAAACTGTTTTTT
-,TRBV19,15,TRBJ2-1,-,CASSSRRGHFSEQFF,TGTGCCAGTAGTAGCCGGCGGGGGCATTTTAGTGAGCAGTTCTTC
-,TRBV6-5,12,TRBJ2-1,-,CASSTTGNEQFF,TGTGCCAGCAGTACGACAGGCAATGAGCAGTTCTTC
-,TRBV9,14,TRBJ2-2,-,CASSVEISVGELFF,TGTGCCAGCAGCGTAGAGATCTCAGTTGGGGAGCTGTTTTTT
-,TRBV19,13,TRBJ1-2,-,CASSYGLIDGYTF,TGTGCCAGCTCGTACGGACTGATAGATGGCTACACCTTC
TRBD1,TRBV7-3,22,TRBJ2-2,-,CASSLIFAGRQGASGKTGELFF,TGTGCCAGCAGCTTAATCTTTGCCGGGAGACAGGGGGCGTCAGGGAAGACCGGGGAGCTGTTTTTT
TRBD2,TRBV28,15,TRBJ2-6,-,CAIREGPSGANVLTF,TGTGCCATTAGGGAGGGCCCCTCTGGGGCCAACGTCCTGACTTTC
-,TRBV25-1,14,TRBJ2-7,-,CASSVFPTGHEQYF,TGTGCCAGTAGTGTTTTCCCTACAGGGCACGAGCAGTACTTC
TRBD1,TRBV28,17,TRBJ1-2,-,CASSSGQGRLVMHGYTF,TGTGCCAGCAGTTCCGGACAGGGGAGGCTCGTCATGCATGGCTACACCTTC
-,TRBV19,15,TRBJ2-5,-,CASQAAAGHWETQYF,TGTGCCAGCCAAGCGGCGGCGGGGCACTGGGAGACCCAGTACTTC
-,TRBV30,13,TRBJ2-3,-,CAWGRENTDTQYF,TGTGCCTGGGGCCGGGAGAACACAGATACGCAGTATTTT
TRBD2,TRBV6-6,17,TRBJ2-5,-,CASSLRTSGGLQETQYF,TGTGCCAGCAGTCTACGGACTAGCGGGGGCCTCCAAGAGACCCAGTACTTC
-,TRBV6-5,13,TRBJ2-1,-,CASSSLRDIEQFF,TGTGCCAGCAGTTCCCTCAGGGATATAGAGCAGTTCTTC
-,TRBV19,12,TRBJ2-3,few,CASSYSTDTQYF,TGTGCCAGTAGTTATAGCACAGATACGCAGTATTTT
TRBD1,TRBV12-3/TRBV12-4,13,TRBJ2-2,-,CGSRLGGPGELFF,TGTGGGTCCCGCCTAGGGGGCCCCGGGGAGCTGTTTTTT
-,TRBV2,17,TRBJ2-5,-,CASSEELGFGTRGTQYF,TGTGCCAGCAGTGAAGAATTGGGTTTTGGTACTCGGGGGACCCAGTACTTC
TRBD1,TRBV18,18,TRBJ1-3,-,CASSPLSGQGSKGNTIYF,TGTGCCAGCTCACCATTGTCGGGACAGGGGAGTAAAGGAAACACCATATATTTT
TRBD1,TRBV7-9,16,TRBJ1-4,-,CASSARDRGHNEKLFF,TGTGCCAGCAGCGCGCGCGACAGGGGCCATAATGAAAAACTGTTTTTT
-,TRBV11-2,14,TRBJ1-6,-,CASSFSGDNSPLHF,TGTGCCAGCAGCTTCTCAGGGGATAATTCACCCCTCCACTTT
-,TRBV2,14,TRBJ2-7,once,CASSEVRTVYEQYF,TGTGCCAGCAGTGAAGTAAGGACAGTCTACGAGCAGTACTTC